Sequencing of this T cell receptor (beta chain) was carried out in a study of graft-versus-host responses after intestinal transplantation. Study overall: All recipients got anti-thymocyte globulin induction, then tacrolimus and steroids for about three years.

The repertoire was sequenced with immunoSEQ multiplex PCR; TCRdb's copy has only in-frame clones and lacks some. The sample includes approximately 130,000 clones, more than 90% seen only once; the top ten take over 0.15%. The CDR3 is 15 residues long. Trimming at V came to 4 bases and at J to 8 bases, leaving 7 bases not matched to a gene. Looked up from germline, CDR1 is LGHNA and CDR2 is YNFKEQ. As regards this clone: As yet, its antigen is unknown.

This receptor was taken from a human donor who received an intestinal transplant. This chain connects TRBV4-2 to TRBJ1-4; 10 bases are a match to TRBD1. Sample: unstimulated CD4+ T cells sorted from spleen or lymph node cells, taken before intestinal transplant. CDR3 amino acids: CASSRPGTGVEKLFF. The CDR3 region has the DNA TGTGCCAGCAGCCGGCCCGGGACAGGGGTCGAAAAACTGTTTTTT.